This T cell receptor beta chain was profiled in a study of blood T cell repertoires in COVID-19 (dated by TCRdb to 2020 to 2021). About the investigation overall: Collaborator samples came from the United States, Italy and Spain and covered acute and convalescent phases of COVID-19. The prospective study material was composed of cDNA or gDNA derived from T cells, B-cell-depleted T cells, or PBMCs. Deeply sampled blood TCRbeta repertoires from subjects exposed to, actively infected with, or recovered from COVID-19 were included in the dataset. The repertoires were released in a freely available public database intended as a resource for research on the immune response to SARS-CoV-2. The samples were drawn from the first 160 participants of the ongoing ImmuneRACE study and from 1,254 subjects provided by 6 global collaborators. Sample metadata almost always included a de-identified subject ID, COVID-19 status, age in years and sex. Where HLA class I and class II types were available, the types were taken from metadata supplied by the sample provider, not from assay-based typing. Beyond this particular receptor, the publication reports: How much clinical and demographic metadata was included differed by source and by participant, and the metadata was provided uncurated.

As concerns this clone: Its specific antigen is unknown. Nothing much larger sits one base from this clone, and base qualities are not available.

TCRbeta CDR3 regions were amplified from genomic DNA using the immunoSEQ Assay, a bias-controlled multiplex PCR. In the paper's pipeline: Within the assay, amplification of reference gene primers was used to estimate how many nucleated cells each sample contained. To quantify the absolute abundance of each unique TCRbeta CDR3 rearrangement, sequence reads were collapsed and filtered. Productive Simpson clonality was computed per sample as the square root of Simpson's diversity index over productive rearrangements. As stored in TCRdb, this immuneACCESS dataset retains in-frame rearrangements with V and J assigned. A fraction of the clones does not appear; measured against another copy, unresolved V genes explain less than half of the discrepancy, and the remainder lacks a known reason. V, J and clone size reflect that table, while D and trimming were determined from the DNA. This sample lists around 260,000 clones; roughly 87% were detected once. The ten biggest clones cover 0.7% of the sample.

Each collaborating institution followed its own protocols to collect whole blood in K2EDTA tubes. For TCRbeta analysis, collaborator samples were shipped as frozen whole blood, as isolated PBMCs, or as DNA extracted from either sample type. The CDR3 contains 14 residues, cysteine and phenylalanine counted. The DNA shown is the 42-base CDR3, in frame from base 1. V loses 4 bases of germline sequence and J loses 0 bases, and the interval between the two ends is 9 bases. Via the germline V gene (reference sequence), CDR1 is SEHNR and CDR2 FQNEAQ. The sample taken for sequencing was peripheral blood. The chain couples TRBV7-9 to TRBJ1-1; the D segment cannot be called with confidence. This clonotype originated in a human donor in a cohort sampled during active COVID-19. The DNA sequence is as follows: TGTGCCAGCAGCTCTGGGCGAATGAACACTGAAGCTTTCTTT. It translates to CASSSGRMNTEAFF.